This is a list of T cell receptor beta chains from one sample in a study of siplizumab effects on memory and regulatory T cells. Profiling relied on immunoSEQ multiplex PCR, and the TCRdb table lists in-frame clones only, not all of them. The profile covers around 100,000 clones, with approximately 95% appearing a single time and 0.3% taken by the ten largest. Sequencing used non-Treg CD4+ T cells sorted from blood. Receptors were obtained from a human donor in good health. Both conserved end residues are part of each CDR3. Fields, in order: clone size, V gene, J gene, D gene, CDR3 length, CDR3 protein, CDR3 DNA. The D gene is left open where the match is weak. Clone size is not always given. Where it is, it says once, few, many or a class for expanded clones.

abundance: -
v_gene: TRBV19
j_gene: TRBJ2-2
d_gene: -
len: 14
CDR3aa: CASINPGYTGELFF
CDR3nt: TGTGCCAGTATTAATCCAGGGTACACCGGGGAGCTGTTTTTT

abundance: few
v_gene: TRBV19
j_gene: TRBJ1-1
d_gene: -
len: 16
CDR3aa: CASHQRRDGSNTEAFF
CDR3nt: TGTGCCAGCCACCAACGAAGGGACGGCTCGAACACTGAAGCTTTCTTT

abundance: -
v_gene: TRBV6-6
j_gene: TRBJ2-7
d_gene: -
len: 14
CDR3aa: CASSYSYGAYEQYF
CDR3nt: TGTGCCAGCAGTTACTCGTACGGGGCCTACGAGCAGTACTTC

abundance: -
v_gene: TRBV27
j_gene: TRBJ2-1
d_gene: TRBD2
len: 15
CDR3aa: CASSPGFGRDNEQFF
CDR3nt: TGTGCCAGCAGCCCCGGGTTCGGGAGGGATAATGAGCAGTTCTTC

abundance: -
v_gene: TRBV10-3
j_gene: TRBJ1-3
d_gene: -
len: 16
CDR3aa: CAISESRGASGNTIYF
CDR3nt: TGTGCCATCAGTGAGTCGAGGGGGGCCTCTGGAAACACCATATATTTT

abundance: -
v_gene: TRBV10-3
j_gene: TRBJ1-1
d_gene: -
len: 10
CDR3aa: CAIRDTEAFF
CDR3nt: TGTGCCATCAGGGATACTGAAGCTTTCTTT

abundance: -
v_gene: TRBV19
j_gene: TRBJ1-6
d_gene: -
len: 15
CDR3aa: CASSIGTKSGSPLHF
CDR3nt: TGTGCCAGTAGTATAGGGACCAAATCCGGTTCACCCCTCCACTTT

abundance: -
v_gene: TRBV6-4
j_gene: TRBJ2-1
d_gene: TRBD2
len: 14
CDR3aa: CASRPSAGYNEQFF
CDR3nt: TGTGCCAGCAGACCTTCAGCGGGATACAATGAGCAGTTCTTC

abundance: -
v_gene: TRBV10-3
j_gene: TRBJ2-5
d_gene: -
len: 11
CDR3aa: CAISESETQYF
CDR3nt: TGTGCCATCAGTGAGTCGGAGACCCAGTACTTC

abundance: -
v_gene: TRBV15
j_gene: TRBJ2-1
d_gene: TRBD2
len: 16
CDR3aa: CATSRDSVAGGREQFF
CDR3nt: TGTGCCACCAGCAGAGATTCGGTAGCGGGAGGACGGGAGCAGTTCTTC

abundance: -
v_gene: TRBV18
j_gene: TRBJ2-5
d_gene: -
len: 13
CDR3aa: CASSPSLGETQYF
CDR3nt: TGTGCCAGCTCACCGTCCCTAGGGGAGACCCAGTACTTC

abundance: -
v_gene: TRBV30
j_gene: TRBJ1-2
d_gene: -
len: 14
CDR3aa: CAWSTPTGRYGYTF
CDR3nt: TGTGCCTGGAGTACCCCAACAGGCCGTTATGGCTACACCTTC

abundance: -
v_gene: TRBV30
j_gene: TRBJ1-5
d_gene: -
len: 14
CDR3aa: CACNKGDNNQPQHF
CDR3nt: TGTGCCTGTAACAAGGGGGACAACAATCAGCCCCAGCATTTT

abundance: -
v_gene: TRBV7-2
j_gene: TRBJ2-7
d_gene: -
len: 16
CDR3aa: CASSTGGTVSPYEQYF
CDR3nt: TGTGCCAGCAGCACTGGCGGGACAGTATCGCCCTACGAGCAGTACTTC

abundance: -
v_gene: TRBV6-1
j_gene: TRBJ2-7
d_gene: -
len: 13
CDR3aa: CASSQTGSYEQYF
CDR3nt: TGTGCCAGCAGTCAGACGGGCTCCTACGAGCAGTACTTC

abundance: -
v_gene: TRBV7-9
j_gene: TRBJ1-2
d_gene: -
len: 17
CDR3aa: CASSLAVSGDHSHGYTF
CDR3nt: TGTGCCAGCAGCTTAGCAGTGTCAGGGGACCATTCCCATGGCTACACCTTC

abundance: -
v_gene: TRBV7-9
j_gene: TRBJ1-4
d_gene: TRBD1
len: 12
CDR3aa: CASSPLQDRAFF
CDR3nt: TGTGCCAGCAGCCCCCTTCAAGACAGGGCGTTTTTT

abundance: -
v_gene: TRBV7-9
j_gene: TRBJ1-5
d_gene: -
len: 15
CDR3aa: CASSNMGQGGQPQHF
CDR3nt: TGTGCCAGCAGCAATATGGGGCAGGGTGGTCAGCCCCAGCATTTT

abundance: -
v_gene: TRBV29-1
j_gene: TRBJ2-3
d_gene: -
len: 13
CDR3aa: CSVSSGGGDTQYF
CDR3nt: TGCAGCGTGTCCTCCGGAGGTGGAGATACGCAGTATTTT

abundance: -
v_gene: TRBV5-1
j_gene: TRBJ1-5
d_gene: -
len: 14
CDR3aa: CASSLVGGAEPQHF
CDR3nt: TGCGCCAGCAGCTTAGTGGGGGGGGCCGAGCCCCAGCATTTT

abundance: -
v_gene: TRBV6-1
j_gene: TRBJ2-2
d_gene: TRBD2
len: 15
CDR3aa: CASSPTGRGTGELFF
CDR3nt: TGTGCCAGCAGTCCGACGGGGAGGGGCACCGGGGAGCTGTTTTTT

abundance: -
v_gene: TRBV15
j_gene: TRBJ1-4
d_gene: -
len: 18
CDR3aa: CATSREGGSSANNEKLFF
CDR3nt: TGTGCCACCAGCAGAGAGGGGGGGTCCTCAGCCAACAATGAAAAACTGTTTTTT

abundance: once
v_gene: TRBV5-1
j_gene: TRBJ2-2
d_gene: TRBD1
len: 14
CDR3aa: CASRGTGGSGELFF
CDR3nt: TGCGCCAGCAGAGGGACAGGGGGATCTGGGGAGCTGTTTTTT

abundance: -
v_gene: TRBV29-1
j_gene: TRBJ2-3
d_gene: TRBD1
len: 13
CDR3aa: CSVGDRGTDTQYF
CDR3nt: TGCAGCGTGGGGGACAGGGGAACAGATACGCAGTATTTT

abundance: -
v_gene: TRBV5-1
j_gene: TRBJ1-1
d_gene: TRBD1
len: 15
CDR3aa: CASSAVRGGINEAFF
CDR3nt: TGCGCCAGCAGCGCGGTTCGAGGGGGCATCAATGAAGCTTTCTTT

abundance: -
v_gene: TRBV5-1
j_gene: TRBJ2-1
d_gene: -
len: 17
CDR3aa: CASSLAPSRGPWGEQFF
CDR3nt: TGCGCCAGCAGCTTAGCACCCTCCCGAGGCCCCTGGGGGGAGCAGTTCTTC

abundance: -
v_gene: TRBV7-9
j_gene: TRBJ1-6
d_gene: -
len: 14
CDR3aa: CASSGQGFNSPLHF
CDR3nt: TGTGCCAGCAGCGGACAAGGGTTTAATTCACCCCTCCACTTT